This TCR beta chain was observed in a study of blood T cell repertoires in COVID-19. This clone was found a few times. TCRdb keeps only in-frame clones here, not all; method: immunoSEQ multiplex PCR. Of roughly 77,000 clones in the sample, under 80% were seen once. The V gene's germline CDR1 is LGHDT and CDR2 YNNKEL (reference sequence). Between the trimmed V and J ends, which lost 0 bases and 8 bases, there was a span of 16 bases. The CDR3 consists of 15 residues. Sequenced input: peripheral blood. The sequence was obtained from a human donor in a cohort sampled during active COVID-19. This chain links TRBV3-1 (or the pseudogene TRBV3-2) with TRBJ1-2; TRBD1 might be the D (6 bases). CDR3 sequence: CASSQDLSLTGGYTF. The CDR3 coding sequence is TGTGCCAGCAGCCAAGATCTGAGTCTAACAGGGGGCTACACCTTC.